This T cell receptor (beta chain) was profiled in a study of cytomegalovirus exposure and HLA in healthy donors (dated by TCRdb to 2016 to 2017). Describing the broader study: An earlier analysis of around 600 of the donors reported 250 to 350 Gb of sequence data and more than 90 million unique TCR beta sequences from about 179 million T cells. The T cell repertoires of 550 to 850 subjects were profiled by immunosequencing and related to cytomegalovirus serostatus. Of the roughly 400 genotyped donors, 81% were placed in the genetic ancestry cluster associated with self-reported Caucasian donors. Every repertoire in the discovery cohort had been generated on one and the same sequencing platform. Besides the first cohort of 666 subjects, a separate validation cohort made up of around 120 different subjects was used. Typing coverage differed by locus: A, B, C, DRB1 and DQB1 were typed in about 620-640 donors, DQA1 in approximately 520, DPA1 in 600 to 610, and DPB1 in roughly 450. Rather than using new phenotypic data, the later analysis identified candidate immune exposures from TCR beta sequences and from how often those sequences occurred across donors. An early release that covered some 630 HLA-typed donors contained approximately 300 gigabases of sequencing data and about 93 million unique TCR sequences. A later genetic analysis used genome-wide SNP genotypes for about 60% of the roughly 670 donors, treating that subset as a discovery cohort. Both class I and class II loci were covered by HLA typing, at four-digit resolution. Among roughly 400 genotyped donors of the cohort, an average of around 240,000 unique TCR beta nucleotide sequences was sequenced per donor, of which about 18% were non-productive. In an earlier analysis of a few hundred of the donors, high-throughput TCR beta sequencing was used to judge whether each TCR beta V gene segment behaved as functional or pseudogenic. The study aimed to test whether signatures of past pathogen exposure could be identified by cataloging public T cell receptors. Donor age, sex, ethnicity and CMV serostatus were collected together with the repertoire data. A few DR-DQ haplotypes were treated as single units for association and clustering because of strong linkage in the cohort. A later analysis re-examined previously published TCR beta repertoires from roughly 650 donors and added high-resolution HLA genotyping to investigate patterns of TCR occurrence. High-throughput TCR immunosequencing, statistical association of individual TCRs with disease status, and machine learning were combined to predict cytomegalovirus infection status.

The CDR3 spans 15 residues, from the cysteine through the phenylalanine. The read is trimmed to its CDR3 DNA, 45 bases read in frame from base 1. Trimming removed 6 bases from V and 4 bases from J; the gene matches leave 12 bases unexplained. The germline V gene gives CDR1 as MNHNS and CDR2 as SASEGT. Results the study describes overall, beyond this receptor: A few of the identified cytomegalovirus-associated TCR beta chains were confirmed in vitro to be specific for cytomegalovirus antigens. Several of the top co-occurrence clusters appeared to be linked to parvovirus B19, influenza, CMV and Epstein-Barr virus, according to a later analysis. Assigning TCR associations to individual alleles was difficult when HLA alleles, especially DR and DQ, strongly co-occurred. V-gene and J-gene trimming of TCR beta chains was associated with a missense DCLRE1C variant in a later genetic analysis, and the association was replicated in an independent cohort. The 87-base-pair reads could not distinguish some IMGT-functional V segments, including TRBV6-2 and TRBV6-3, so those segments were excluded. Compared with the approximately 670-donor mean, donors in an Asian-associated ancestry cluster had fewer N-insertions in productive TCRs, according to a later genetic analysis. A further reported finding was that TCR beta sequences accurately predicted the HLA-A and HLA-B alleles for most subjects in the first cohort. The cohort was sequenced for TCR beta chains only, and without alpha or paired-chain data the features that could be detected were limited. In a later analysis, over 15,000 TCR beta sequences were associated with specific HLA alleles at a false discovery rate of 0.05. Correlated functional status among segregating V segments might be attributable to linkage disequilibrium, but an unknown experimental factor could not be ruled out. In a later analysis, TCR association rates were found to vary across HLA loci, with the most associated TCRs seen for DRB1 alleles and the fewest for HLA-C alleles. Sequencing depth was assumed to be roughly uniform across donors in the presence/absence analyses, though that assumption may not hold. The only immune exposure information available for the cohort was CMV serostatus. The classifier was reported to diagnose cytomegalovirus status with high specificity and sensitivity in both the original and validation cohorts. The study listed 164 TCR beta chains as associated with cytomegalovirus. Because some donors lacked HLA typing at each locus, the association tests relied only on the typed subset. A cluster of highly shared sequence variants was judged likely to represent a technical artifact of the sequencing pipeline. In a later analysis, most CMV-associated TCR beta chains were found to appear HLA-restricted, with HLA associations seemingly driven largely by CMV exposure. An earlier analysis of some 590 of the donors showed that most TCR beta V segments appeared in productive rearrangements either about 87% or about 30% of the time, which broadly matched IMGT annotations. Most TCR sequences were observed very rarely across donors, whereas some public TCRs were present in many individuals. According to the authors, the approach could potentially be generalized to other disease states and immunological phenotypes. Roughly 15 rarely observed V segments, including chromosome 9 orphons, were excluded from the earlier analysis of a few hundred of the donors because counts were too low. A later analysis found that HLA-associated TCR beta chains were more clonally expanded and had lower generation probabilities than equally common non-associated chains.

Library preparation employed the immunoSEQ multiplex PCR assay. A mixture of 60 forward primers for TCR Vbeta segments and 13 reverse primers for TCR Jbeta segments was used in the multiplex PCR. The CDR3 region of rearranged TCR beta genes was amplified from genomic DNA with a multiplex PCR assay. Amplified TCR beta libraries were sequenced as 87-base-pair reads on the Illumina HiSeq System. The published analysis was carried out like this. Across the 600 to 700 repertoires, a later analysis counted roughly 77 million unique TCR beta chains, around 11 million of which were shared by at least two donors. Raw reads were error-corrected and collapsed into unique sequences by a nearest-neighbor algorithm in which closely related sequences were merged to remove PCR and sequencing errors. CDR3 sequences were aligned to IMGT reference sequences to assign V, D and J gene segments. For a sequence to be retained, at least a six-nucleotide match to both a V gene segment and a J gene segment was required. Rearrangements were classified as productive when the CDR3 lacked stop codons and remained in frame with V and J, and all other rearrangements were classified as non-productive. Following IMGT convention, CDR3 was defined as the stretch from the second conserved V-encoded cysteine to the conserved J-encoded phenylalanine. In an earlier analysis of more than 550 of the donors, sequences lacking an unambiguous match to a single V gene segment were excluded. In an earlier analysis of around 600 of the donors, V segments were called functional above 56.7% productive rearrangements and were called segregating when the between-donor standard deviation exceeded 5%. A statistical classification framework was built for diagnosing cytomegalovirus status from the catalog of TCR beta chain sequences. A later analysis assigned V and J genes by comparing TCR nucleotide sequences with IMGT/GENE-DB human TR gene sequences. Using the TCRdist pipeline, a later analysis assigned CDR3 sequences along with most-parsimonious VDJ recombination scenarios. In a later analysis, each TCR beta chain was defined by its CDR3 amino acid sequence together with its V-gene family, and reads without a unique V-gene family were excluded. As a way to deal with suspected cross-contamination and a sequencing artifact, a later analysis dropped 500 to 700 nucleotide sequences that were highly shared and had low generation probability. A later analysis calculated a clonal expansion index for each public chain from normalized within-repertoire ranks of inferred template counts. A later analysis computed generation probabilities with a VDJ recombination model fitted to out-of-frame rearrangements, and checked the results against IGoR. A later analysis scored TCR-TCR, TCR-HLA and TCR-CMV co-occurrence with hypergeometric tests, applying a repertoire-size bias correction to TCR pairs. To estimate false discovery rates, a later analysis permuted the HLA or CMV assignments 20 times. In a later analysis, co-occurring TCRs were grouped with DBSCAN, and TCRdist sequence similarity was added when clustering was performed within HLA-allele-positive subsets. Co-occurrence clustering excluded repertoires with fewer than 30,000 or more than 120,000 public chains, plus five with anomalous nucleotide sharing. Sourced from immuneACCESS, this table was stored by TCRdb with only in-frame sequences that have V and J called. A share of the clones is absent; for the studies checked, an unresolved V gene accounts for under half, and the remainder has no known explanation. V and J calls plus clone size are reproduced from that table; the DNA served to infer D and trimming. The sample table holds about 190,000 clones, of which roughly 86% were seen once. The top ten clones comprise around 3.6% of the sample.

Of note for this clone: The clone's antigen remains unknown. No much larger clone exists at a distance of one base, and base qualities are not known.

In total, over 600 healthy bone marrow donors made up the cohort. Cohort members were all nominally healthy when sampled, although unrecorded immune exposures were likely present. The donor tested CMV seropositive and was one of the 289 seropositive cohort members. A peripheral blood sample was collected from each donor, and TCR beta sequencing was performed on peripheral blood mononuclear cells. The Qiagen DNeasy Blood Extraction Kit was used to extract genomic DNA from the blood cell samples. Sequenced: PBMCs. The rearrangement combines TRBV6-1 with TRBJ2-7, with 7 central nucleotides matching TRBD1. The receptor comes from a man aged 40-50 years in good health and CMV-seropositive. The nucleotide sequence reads TGTGCCAGCAGATCAAACAGGGGTCCGGGGTACGAGCAGTACTTC. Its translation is CASRSNRGPGYEQYF.